This T cell receptor (beta chain) was observed in a study of control samples from healthy donors and cancer patients. V was clipped by 6 bases and J by 1 base; unmatched bases: 4. This CDR3 comprises 14 residues. Germline V gene sequence: CDR1 ENHRY, CDR2 SYGVKD. Some clones are missing from TCRdb's copy, which holds only in-frame ones; the method was immunoSEQ multiplex PCR. The top ten clones hold approximately 15% of a sample with approximately 120,000 clones, roughly 90% of them seen once. J is TRBJ2-7 and V is TRBV10-3, with 9 bases fitting TRBD2. Input material: blood. The clonotype originates from a woman between 45 and 65 years old in good health. In DNA form, the CDR3 reads TGTGCCATCAGCCCCCTAGCGGGGTCCTACGAGCAGTACTTC. Its protein is CAISPLAGSYEQYF.